Listed here is a single T cell receptor beta chain. The record originates from a study of blood T cells in healthy people across ages. PCR was performed a second time for roughly 7 to 12 cycles using a sample-barcoded 5' primer and a J-beta primer mix. TCRdb re-called the 5' RACE reads through MiXCR, storing one row per CDR3 protein. Here the sample spans almost 550,000 distinct CDR3 sequences, under 30% being singletons. The CDR3 runs 14 residues. Germline CDR1 reads MNHEY; CDR2 reads SMNVEV (reference sequence). V was pared by 3 bases and J by 2 bases, with 9 bases between. Separately, the same data were catalogued under a study of T cells of mothers and their children. Per that study: Over 9.5 million TCR beta CDR3 reads were obtained from each mother, and about 3 million from each child.

This chain uses TRBV27 with TRBJ2-3; D is unclear. The sequenced material came from blood. The TCR comes from a boy aged 5-17 years in good health. DNA for the CDR3: TGTGCCAGCAGTTTTCCTACGCACACAGATACGCAGTATTTT. Protein: CASSFPTHTDTQYF.